The 7 T cell receptor beta chains below come from one sample, sequenced in a study of shared clonotypes between healthy human individuals (dated by TCRdb to the early 2020s). The library was made by the immunoSEQ multiplex PCR assay. The table comes from immuneACCESS by way of TCRdb, which keeps in-frame sequences with V and J called. Part of the clones is missing from these tables; in studies checked, under half for an unresolved V gene and the rest for unknown reasons. The sample table contains 2 million to 2.5 million clones; only one count was recorded for roughly 90% of them. The top ten clones comprise around 0.4% of the sample. Sample: naive CD4+ T cells from PBMCs. The cell subset or site label of this sample denotes: CD45RA+ positively selected. These receptor sequences come from a man younger than 35 in good health. Some clones in this sample may be carry-over from other donors' samples.

CDR3 DNA: TGTGCCTGGCGACAGTTCATGAACACTGAAGCTTTCTTT. The encoded protein is CAWRQFMNTEAFF. The chain joins TRBV30 to TRBJ1-1; D might be TRBD1 (5 bases). There are 13 residues in the CDR3. Germline V CDR1 and CDR2: GTSNPN, SVGIG (reference sequence). With 5 bases removed from V and 0 bases from J, the gap between germline ends came to 10 bases.

This clone was seen only once. The chain uses TRBV18 and TRBJ2-7; possible D gene TRBD2, 6 bases. The CDR3 has 14 residues. Germline loops: CDR1 KGHSH, CDR2 LQKENI. The V end lost 2 bases, the J end lost 6 bases, and 14 bases lay between the germline ends. The CDR3 DNA follows: TGTGCCAGCTCACCATCCGGGGCCGGGGGCGAGCAGTACTTC. Translation: CASSPSGAGGEQYF.

This clone was seen once. The J gene is TRBJ1-2, the V gene TRBV27; 8 bases align to TRBD1. The CDR3 has 12 residues. The germline gives CDR1 MNHEY, CDR2 SMNVEV (reference sequence). V lost 6 bases, J lost 8 bases, and 5 bases stayed unmatched. The CDR3 bases are TGTGCCAGCAGAAGACAGGGGAGAGGCTACACCTTC. It specifies CASRRQGRGYTF.

The V call is TRBV5-1, the J call TRBJ2-7; 7 positions match TRBD2. With V trimmed by 1 base and J by 6 bases, 10 bases remained unmatched. The CDR3 spans 15 residues. The germline V gene encodes CDR1 SGHRS and CDR2 YFSETQ. The CDR3 nucleotides read TGCGCCAGCAGCTTGACCGCGGGAGATCCTAGCGAGCAGTACTTC. It encodes CASSLTAGDPSEQYF.

V and J are TRBV30 and TRBJ2-7, with TRBD1 identical over 10 bases. Unmatched junction bases numbered 4, after V lost 0 bases and J lost 5 bases. The CDR3 is 14 residues long. The germline V gene has CDR1 GTSNPN and CDR2 SVGIG (reference sequence). As DNA, the CDR3 is TGTGCCTGGAGTGTAAGGACAGGGGGAAACGAGCAGTACTTC. Amino acid sequence: CAWSVRTGGNEQYF.

The DNA of the CDR3 is TGTGCCAGCCGCTATAAAGGGTTCTACAATGAGCAGTTCTTC. Translation gives CASRYKGFYNEQFF. The chain links TRBV27 to TRBJ2-1; no reliable D call. The germline V and J ends were trimmed by 8 bases and 3 bases, with 14 bases remaining between them. CDR1 and CDR2 from the germline V gene are MNHEY and SMNVEV (reference sequence). The CDR3 totals 14 residues.

The genes are TRBV7-8 and TRBJ2-1, with unresolved D. Germline V gene data show CDR1 as SGHVS and CDR2 as FQNEAQ. V was cut by 4 bases and J by 0 bases, with 13 bases left in between. This CDR3 spans 16 amino acids. CDR3 nucleotide sequence: TGTGCCAGCAGCTCAGCCCTCCGGAACTCCTACAATGAGCAGTTCTTC. Protein sequence: CASSSALRNSYNEQFF. Variable domain in full (rest from reference TRBV7-8 and TRBJ2-1): GAGVSQSPRYKVAKRGQDVALRCDPISGHVSLFWYQQALGQGPEFLTYFQNEAQLDKSGLPSDRFFAERPEGSVSTLKIQRTQQEDSAVYLCASSSALRNSYNEQFFGPGTRLTVL.